This T cell receptor beta chain is drawn from a study of cytomegalovirus exposure and HLA in healthy donors. The PCR was carried out with 60 Vbeta primers and 13 Jbeta primers. Using immunoSEQ multiplex PCR, the repertoire was profiled, and TCRdb retains in-frame clones only, with some absent. The sample's table shows about 52,000 clones. Sequencing was carried out using PBMCs. The clonotype originates from a woman aged 60 to 75 in good health and CMV-seropositive.

The CDR3 region is CASSPWAGTNEKLFF. The CDR3 DNA reads TGTGCCAGCAGCCCATGGGCAGGGACTAATGAAAAACTGTTTTTT. The chain uses TRBV7-2 and TRBJ1-4; D is possibly TRBD1 (5 bases). CDR1 is SGHTA and CDR2 is FQGNSA in the germline V gene. The CDR3 is made up of 15 amino acids. Between the trimmed V and J ends, which lost 5 bases and 2 bases, there was a span of 12 bases.